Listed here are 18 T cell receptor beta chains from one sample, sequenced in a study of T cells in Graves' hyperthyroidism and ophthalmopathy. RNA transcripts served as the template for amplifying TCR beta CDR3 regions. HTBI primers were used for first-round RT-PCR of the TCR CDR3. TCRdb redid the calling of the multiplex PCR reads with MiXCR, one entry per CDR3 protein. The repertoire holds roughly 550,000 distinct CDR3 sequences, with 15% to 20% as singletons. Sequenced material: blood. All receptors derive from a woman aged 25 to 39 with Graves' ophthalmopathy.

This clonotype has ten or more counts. The CDR3 bases are TGTGCCAGCACCATCTCCGGGACAGGGGGCACTGAAGCTTTCTTT. Translated: CASTISGTGGTEAFF. The V and J genes are TRBV7-9 and TRBJ1-1, with 11 bases identical to TRBD1. Germline CDR1 is SEHNR and CDR2 is FQNEAQ (reference sequence). Germline trimming cut 7 bases from V and 4 bases from J; bases unmatched to any gene: 8. This CDR3 is built from 15 residues.

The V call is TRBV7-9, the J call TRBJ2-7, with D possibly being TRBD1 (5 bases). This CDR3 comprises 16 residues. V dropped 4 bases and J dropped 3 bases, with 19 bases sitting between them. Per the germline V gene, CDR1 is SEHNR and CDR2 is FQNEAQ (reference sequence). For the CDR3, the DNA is TGTGCCAGCAGCTCCGAGTTAGGGGTTGATAGCTACGAGCAGTACTTC. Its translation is CASSSELGVDSYEQYF.

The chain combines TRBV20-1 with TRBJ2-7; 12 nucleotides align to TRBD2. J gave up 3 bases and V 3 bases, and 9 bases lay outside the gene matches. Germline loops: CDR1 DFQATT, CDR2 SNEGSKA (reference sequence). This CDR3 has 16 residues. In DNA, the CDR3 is TGCAGTGCTAGCGCGCCGACTAGCGGGAGTCTCTACGAGCAGTACTTC. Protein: CSASAPTSGSLYEQYF.

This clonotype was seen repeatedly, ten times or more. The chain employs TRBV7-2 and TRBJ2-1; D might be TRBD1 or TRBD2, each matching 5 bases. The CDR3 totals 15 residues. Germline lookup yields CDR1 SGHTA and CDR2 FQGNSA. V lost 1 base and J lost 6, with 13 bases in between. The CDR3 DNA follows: TGTGCCAGCAGCTTAGAGGGGAGATTGGGCAATGAGCAGTTCTTC. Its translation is CASSLEGRLGNEQFF. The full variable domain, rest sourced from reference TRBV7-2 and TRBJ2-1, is GAGVSQSPSNKVTEKGKDVELRCDPISGHTALYWYRQSLGQGLEFLIYFQGNSAPDKSGLPSDRFSAERTGGSVSTLTIQRTQQEDSAVYLCASSLEGRLGNEQFFGPGTRLTVL.

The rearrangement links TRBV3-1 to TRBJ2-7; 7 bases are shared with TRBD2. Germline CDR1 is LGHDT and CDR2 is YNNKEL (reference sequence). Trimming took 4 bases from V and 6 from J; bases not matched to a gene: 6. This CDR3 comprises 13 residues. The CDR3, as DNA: TGTGCCAGCAGCCCACTGTCGGGAGGCGAGCAGTACTTC. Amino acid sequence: CASSPLSGGEQYF.

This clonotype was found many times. The CDR3 loop reads CASSALRQAYEQYF. The CDR3, as DNA: TGTGCCAGCAGTGCTTTGAGACAGGCCTACGAGCAGTACTTC. The chain couples TRBV2 to TRBJ2-7; D may be TRBD1 (6 bases). The CDR3 loop spans 14 amino acids. Germline assignment: CDR1 SNHLY and CDR2 FYNNEI. V was cut by 4 bases and J by 2 bases, with 12 bases left in between.

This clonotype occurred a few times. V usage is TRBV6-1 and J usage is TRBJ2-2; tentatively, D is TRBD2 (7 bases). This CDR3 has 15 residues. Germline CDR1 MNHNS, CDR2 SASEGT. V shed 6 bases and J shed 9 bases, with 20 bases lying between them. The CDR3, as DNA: TGTGCCAGCAGCCTAGAGGGGGGGGGAGGCCGGGAGCTGTTTTTT. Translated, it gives CASSLEGGGGRELFF.

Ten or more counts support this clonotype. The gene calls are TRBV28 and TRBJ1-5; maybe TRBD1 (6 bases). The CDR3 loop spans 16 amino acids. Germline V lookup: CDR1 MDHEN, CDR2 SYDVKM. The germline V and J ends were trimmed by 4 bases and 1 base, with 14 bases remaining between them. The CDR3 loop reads CASSSSTGPSNQPQHF. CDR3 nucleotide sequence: TGTGCCAGCAGTTCCTCGACAGGCCCGAGCAATCAGCCCCAGCATTTT.

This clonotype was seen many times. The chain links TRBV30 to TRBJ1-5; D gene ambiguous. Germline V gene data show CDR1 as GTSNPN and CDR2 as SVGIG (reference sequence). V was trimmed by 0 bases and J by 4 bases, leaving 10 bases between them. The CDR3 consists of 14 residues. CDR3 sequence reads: CAWSVELMNQPQHF. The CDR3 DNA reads TGTGCCTGGAGTGTGGAACTGATGAATCAGCCCCAGCATTTT.

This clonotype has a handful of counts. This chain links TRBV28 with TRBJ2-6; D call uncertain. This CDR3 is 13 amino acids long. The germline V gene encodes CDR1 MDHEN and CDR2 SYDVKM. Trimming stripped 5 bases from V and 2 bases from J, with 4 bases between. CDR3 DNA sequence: TGTGCCAGCAGTAGACCTGGGGCCAACGTCCTGACTTTC. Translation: CASSRPGANVLTF.

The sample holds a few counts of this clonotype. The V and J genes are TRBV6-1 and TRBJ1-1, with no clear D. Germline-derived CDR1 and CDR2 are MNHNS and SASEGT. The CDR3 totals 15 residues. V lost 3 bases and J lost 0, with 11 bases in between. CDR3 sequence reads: CASSDQSLMNTEAFF. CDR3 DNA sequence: TGTGCCAGCAGTGACCAGAGCCTGATGAACACTGAAGCTTTCTTT.

CDR3 sequence reads: CASSLKRLQDYEQYF. The CDR3 bases are TGTGCCAGCAGCTTAAAAAGGCTCCAGGACTACGAGCAGTACTTC. The chain links TRBV7-9 to TRBJ2-7, with D unresolved. Germline loops: CDR1 SEHNR, CDR2 FQNEAQ (reference sequence). Trimming pared 2 bases from V and 3 bases from J, leaving 14 bases between. The CDR3 runs 15 residues. Complete variable domain (other parts from reference TRBV7-9 and TRBJ2-7): DTGVSQNPRHKITKRGQNVTFRCDPISEHNRLYWYRQTLGQGPEFLTYFQNEAQLEKSRLLSDRFSAERPKGSFSTLEIQRTEQGDSAMYLCASSLKRLQDYEQYFGPGTRLTVT.

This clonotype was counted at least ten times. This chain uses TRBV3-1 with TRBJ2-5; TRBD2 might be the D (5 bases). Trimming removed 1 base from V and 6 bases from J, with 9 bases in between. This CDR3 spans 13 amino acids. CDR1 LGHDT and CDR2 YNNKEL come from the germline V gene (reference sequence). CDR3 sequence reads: CASSQVDGKTQYF. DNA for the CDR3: TGTGCCAGCAGCCAAGTCGACGGGAAGACCCAGTACTTC.

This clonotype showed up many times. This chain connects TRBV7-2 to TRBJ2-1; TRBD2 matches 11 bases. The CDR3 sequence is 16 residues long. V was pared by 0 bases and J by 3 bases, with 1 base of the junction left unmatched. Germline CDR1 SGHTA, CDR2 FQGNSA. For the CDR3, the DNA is TGTGCCAGCAGCTTAGCGACTAGCGGGATCTACAATGAGCAGTTCTTC. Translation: CASSLATSGIYNEQFF. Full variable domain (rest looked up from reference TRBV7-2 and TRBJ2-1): GAGVSQSPSNKVTEKGKDVELRCDPISGHTALYWYRQSLGQGLEFLIYFQGNSAPDKSGLPSDRFSAERTGGSVSTLTIQRTQQEDSAVYLCASSLATSGIYNEQFFGPGTRLTVL.

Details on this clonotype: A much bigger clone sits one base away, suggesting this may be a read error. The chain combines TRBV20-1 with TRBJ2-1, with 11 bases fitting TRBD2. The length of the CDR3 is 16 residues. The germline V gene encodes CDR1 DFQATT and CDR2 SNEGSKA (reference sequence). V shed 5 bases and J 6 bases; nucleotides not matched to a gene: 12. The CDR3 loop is CSAGYGTSGTCNEQFF. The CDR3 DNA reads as TGCAGTGCTGGCTATGGGACTAGCGGAACTTGCAATGAGCAGTTCTTC.

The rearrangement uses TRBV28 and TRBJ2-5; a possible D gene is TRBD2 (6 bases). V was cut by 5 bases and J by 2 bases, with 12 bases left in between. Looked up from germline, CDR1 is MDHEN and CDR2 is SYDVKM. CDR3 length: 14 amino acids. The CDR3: CASSGVDYQETQYF. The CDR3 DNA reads TGTGCCAGCAGTGGAGTGGACTATCAAGAGACCCAGTACTTC.

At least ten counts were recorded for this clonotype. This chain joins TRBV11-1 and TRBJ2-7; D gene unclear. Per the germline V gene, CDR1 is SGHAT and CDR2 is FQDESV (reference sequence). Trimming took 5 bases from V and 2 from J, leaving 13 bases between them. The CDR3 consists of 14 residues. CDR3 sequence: CASSLRRITYEQYF. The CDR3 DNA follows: TGTGCCAGCAGCCTCAGGCGGATAACCTACGAGCAGTACTTC.

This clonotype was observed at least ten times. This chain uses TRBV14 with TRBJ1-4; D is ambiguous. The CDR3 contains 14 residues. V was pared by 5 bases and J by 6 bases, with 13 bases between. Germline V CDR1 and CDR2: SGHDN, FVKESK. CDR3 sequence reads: CASSRDLGDEKLFF. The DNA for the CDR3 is TGTGCCAGCAGCAGAGACCTCGGGGATGAAAAACTGTTTTTT.